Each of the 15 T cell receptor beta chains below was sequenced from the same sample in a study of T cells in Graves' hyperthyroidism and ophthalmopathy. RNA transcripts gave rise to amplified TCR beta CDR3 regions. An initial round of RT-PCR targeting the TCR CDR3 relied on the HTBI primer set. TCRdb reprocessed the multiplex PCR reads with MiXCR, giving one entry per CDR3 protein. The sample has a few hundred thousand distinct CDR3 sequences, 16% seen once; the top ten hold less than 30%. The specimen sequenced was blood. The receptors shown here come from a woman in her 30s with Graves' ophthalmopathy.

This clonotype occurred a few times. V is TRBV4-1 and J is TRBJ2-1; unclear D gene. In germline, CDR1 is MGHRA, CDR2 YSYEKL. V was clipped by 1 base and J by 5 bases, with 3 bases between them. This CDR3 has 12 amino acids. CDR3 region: CASSQGNNEQFF. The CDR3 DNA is TGCGCCAGCAGCCAAGGGAACAATGAGCAGTTCTTC.

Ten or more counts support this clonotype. CDR3 DNA: TGCGCCAGCAGCCAAGAAGATGGTGAGCAGTACTTC. Translation gives CASSQEDGEQYF. The chain carries TRBV4-3 and TRBJ2-7, with D unclear. Germline-derived CDR1 and CDR2 are LGHNA and YSLEER. The CDR3 covers 12 residues. V was cut by 0 bases and J by 7 bases, with 7 bases left in between.

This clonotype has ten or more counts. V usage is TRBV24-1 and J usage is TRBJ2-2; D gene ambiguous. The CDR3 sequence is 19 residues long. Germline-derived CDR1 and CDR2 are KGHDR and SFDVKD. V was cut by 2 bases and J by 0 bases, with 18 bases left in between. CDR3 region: CATSDSRLNLPANTGELFF. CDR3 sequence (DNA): TGTGCCACCAGTGATTCTAGACTGAACCTTCCCGCGAACACCGGGGAGCTGTTTTTT.

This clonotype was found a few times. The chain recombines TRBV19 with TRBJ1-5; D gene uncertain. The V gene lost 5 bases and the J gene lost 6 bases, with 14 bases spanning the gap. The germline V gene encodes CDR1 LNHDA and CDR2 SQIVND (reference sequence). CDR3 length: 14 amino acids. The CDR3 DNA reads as TGTGCCAGTAGTTCTACAGTCATCAGTCAGCCCCAGCATTTT. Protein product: CASSSTVISQPQHF.

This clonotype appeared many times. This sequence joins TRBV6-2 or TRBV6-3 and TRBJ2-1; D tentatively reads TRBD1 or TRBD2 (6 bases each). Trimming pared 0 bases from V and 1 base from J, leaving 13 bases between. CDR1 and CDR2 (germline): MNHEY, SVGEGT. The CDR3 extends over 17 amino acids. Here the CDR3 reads CASSYSVVGGSYNEQFF. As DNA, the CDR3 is TGTGCCAGCAGTTACTCGGTGGTAGGGGGGTCCTACAATGAGCAGTTCTTC.

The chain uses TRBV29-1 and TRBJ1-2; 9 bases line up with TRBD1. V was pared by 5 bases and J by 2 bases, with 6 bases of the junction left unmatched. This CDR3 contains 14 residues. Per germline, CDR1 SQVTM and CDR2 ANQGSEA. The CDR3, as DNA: TGCAGCGTTTTCGGGACAGGGACCAACTATGGCTACACCTTC. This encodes CSVFGTGTNYGYTF. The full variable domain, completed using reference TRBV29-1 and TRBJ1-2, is SAVISQKPSRDICQRGTSLTIQCQVDSQVTMMFWYRQQPGQSLTLIATANQGSEATYESGFVIDKFPISRPNLTFSTLTVSNMSPEDSSIYLCSVFGTGTNYGYTFGSGTRLTVV.

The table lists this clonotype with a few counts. CDR3: CASSYHGLADYNEQFF. The CDR3 DNA sequence: TGTGCCAGCAGTTACCACGGACTAGCAGATTACAATGAGCAGTTCTTC. V usage is TRBV6-5 and J usage is TRBJ2-1; TRBD2 matches at 8 bases. Germline CDR1 MNHEY, CDR2 SVGAGI. Trimming removed 2 bases from V and 4 bases from J; junction bases left unmatched: 7. The CDR3 extends over 16 amino acids.

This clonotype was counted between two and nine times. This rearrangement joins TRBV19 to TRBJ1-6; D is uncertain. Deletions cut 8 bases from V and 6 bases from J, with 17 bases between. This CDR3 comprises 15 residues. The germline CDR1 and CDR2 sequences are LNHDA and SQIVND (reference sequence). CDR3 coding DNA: TGTGCCAGTGGATATAACATGGCAGCTAATTCACCCCTCCACTTT. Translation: CASGYNMAANSPLHF. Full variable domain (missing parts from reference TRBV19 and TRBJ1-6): DGGITQSPKYLFRKEGQNVTLSCEQNLNHDAMYWYRQDPGQGLRLIYYSQIVNDFQKGDIAEGYSVSREKKESFPLTVTSAQKNPTAFYLCASGYNMAANSPLHFGNGTRLTVT.

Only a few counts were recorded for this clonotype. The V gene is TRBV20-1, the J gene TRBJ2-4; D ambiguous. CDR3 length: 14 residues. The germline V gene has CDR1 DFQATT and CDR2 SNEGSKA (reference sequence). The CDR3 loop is CRYSAYRVKNIQYF. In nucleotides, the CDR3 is TGCAGGTACTCGGCTTATAGAGTCAAAAACATTCAGTACTTC.

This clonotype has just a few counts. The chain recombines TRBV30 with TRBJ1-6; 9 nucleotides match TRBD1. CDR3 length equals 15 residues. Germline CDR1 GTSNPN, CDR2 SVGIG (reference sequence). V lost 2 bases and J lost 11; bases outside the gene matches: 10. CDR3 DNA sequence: TGTGCCTGGAGTACTTCGACAGGGGGAAGGGCACCCCTCCACTTT. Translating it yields CAWSTSTGGRAPLHF.

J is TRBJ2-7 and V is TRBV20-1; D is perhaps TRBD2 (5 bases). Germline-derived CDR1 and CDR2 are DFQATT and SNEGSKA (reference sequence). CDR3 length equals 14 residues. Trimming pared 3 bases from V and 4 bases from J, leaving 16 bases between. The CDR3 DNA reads TGCAGTGCTAGCTCGGTGGGAGCAAATTACGAGCAGTACTTC. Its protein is CSASSVGANYEQYF.

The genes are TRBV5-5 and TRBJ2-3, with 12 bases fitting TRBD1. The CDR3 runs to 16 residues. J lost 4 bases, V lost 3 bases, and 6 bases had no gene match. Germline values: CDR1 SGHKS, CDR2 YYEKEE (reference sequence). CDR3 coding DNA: TGTGCCAGCAGCTGGGACAGGGGGCGCTTTGCAGATACGCAGTATTTT. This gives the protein CASSWDRGRFADTQYF.

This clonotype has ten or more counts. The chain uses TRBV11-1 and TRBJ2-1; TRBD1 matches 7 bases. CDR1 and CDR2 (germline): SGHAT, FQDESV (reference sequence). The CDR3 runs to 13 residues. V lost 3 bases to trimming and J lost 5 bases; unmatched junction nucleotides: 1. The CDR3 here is CASSFTGDNEQFF. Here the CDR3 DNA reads TGTGCCAGCAGCTTCACAGGGGACAATGAGCAGTTCTTC.

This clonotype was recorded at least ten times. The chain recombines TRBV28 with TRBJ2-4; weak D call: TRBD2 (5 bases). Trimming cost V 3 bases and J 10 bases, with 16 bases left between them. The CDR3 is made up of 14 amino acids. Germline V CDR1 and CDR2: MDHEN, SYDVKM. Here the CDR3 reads CASSFLSEDLIQYF. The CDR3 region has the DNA TGTGCCAGCAGTTTTTTGTCAGAGGACTTAATTCAGTACTTC.

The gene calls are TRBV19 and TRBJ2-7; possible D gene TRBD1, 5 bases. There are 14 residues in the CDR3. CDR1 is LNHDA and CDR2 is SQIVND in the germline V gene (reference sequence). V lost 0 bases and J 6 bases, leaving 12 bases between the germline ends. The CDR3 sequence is CASSIEARVGEQYF. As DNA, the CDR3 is TGTGCCAGTAGTATAGAGGCCAGGGTGGGCGAGCAGTACTTC.